This T cell receptor beta chain was observed in a study of cytomegalovirus exposure and HLA in healthy donors. Primers: 60 Vbeta forward and 13 Jbeta reverse. Sequencing was performed with immunoSEQ multiplex PCR; in TCRdb, only in-frame clones are kept and a portion is missing. The profile shows some 150,000 clones, 70% to 80% of them singletons. Deletions cut 5 bases from V and 11 bases from J, with 13 bases between. The CDR3 contains 12 residues. In germline, CDR1 is MDHEN, CDR2 SYDVKM. The origin of this receptor is a man aged 40-55 years in good health and CMV-seronegative. The material sequenced was PBMCs. This chain connects TRBV28 to TRBJ1-5; a possible D gene is TRBD1 (6 bases). The CDR3 nucleotides read TGTGCCAGCAGTCTGTATGAGGGGGCCCAGCATTTT. The encoded protein is CASSLYEGAQHF.